The T cell receptor (beta chain) described here comes from a study of blood T cell repertoires in COVID-19. Study-wide context: In each case, the material was cDNA or gDNA derived from T cells, B-cell-depleted T cells, or PBMCs.

Germline values: CDR1 SGHTA, CDR2 FQGNSA. V gave up 1 base and J gave up 5 bases, with 12 bases separating them. This CDR3 region has 15 residues. Study processing details: Reference gene primers were amplified, and this amplification served to estimate nucleated cell counts. Sequenced by immunoSEQ multiplex PCR; TCRdb stores in-frame clones only, minus some. Clone size and the V and J calls come from that table; the DNA yielded D and trimming. The sample lists some 150,000 clones; around 84% were seen once. The sequencing input was peripheral blood. The chain employs TRBV7-2 and TRBJ2-4; TRBD1 might be the D (6 bases). The sequence derives from a woman aged 55-75 years with acute or convalescent COVID-19. The CDR3 protein is CASSLEDRAENIQYF. The CDR3, as DNA: TGTGCCAGCAGCTTAGAGGACAGAGCAGAAAACATTCAGTACTTC.